A single sample gave rise to the 3 T cell receptor beta chains below, sequenced in a study of beta chain features in type 1 diabetes. Of the isolated RNA, all was reverse transcribed, and so the sequenced material was expressed TCRB transcripts. TCRdb's table, derived via immunoSEQ multiplex PCR, lists solely in-frame clones and lacks some. Among approximately 240,000 clones listed, 16% were seen once. The antigens for these receptors are not known. Study-level points and caveats: TCRB CDR3 length was moderately but significantly reduced in all four CD4+ subsets of Type 1 diabetes patients.

The specimen sequenced was naive CD4+ T cells from blood. Receptors originate from a man aged 30-40 years with type 1 diabetes.

This clone was seen a few times. The chain has TRBV9 and TRBJ2-3; D gene ambiguous. The V and J ends lost 0 bases and 3 bases respectively, with 8 bases between them. The CDR3 sequence is 14 residues long. The germline V gene has CDR1 SGDLS and CDR2 YYNGEE. This chain's CDR3 is CASSVGTLTDTQYF. CDR3 nucleotide sequence: TGTGCCAGCAGCGTAGGCACTTTGACAGATACGCAGTATTTT.

This chain connects TRBV28 to TRBJ2-3; no clear D. Trimming cost V 2 bases and J 7 bases, with 10 bases left between them. In germline, CDR1 is MDHEN, CDR2 SYDVKM. The CDR3 length is 13 residues. For the CDR3, the DNA is TGTGCCAGCAGTTTAGCGCCCGATAATACGCAGTATTTT. Amino acids: CASSLAPDNTQYF.

This clone showed up just once. This chain connects TRBV14 to TRBJ2-1; 8 positions agree with TRBD1. CDR1 SGHDN and CDR2 FVKESK come from the germline V gene. The CDR3 is 17 amino acids. V dropped 3 bases and J dropped 3; count of bases not matched to a gene: 10. The CDR3 region has the DNA TGTGCCAGCAGCCACCGTCCCGGACAGGGCAACTACAATGAGCAGTTCTTC. It codes for CASSHRPGQGNYNEQFF.